The 29 T cell receptor beta chains given below trace back to one sample, sequenced in a study of blood T cells in healthy people across ages. The authors ran a second PCR of roughly 6 to 12 cycles using a sample-barcoded 5' primer and a J-beta primer mix. TCRdb re-derived calls from the 5' RACE reads in MiXCR, one entry per CDR3 protein. The data show approximately 730,000 distinct CDR3 sequences, less than 70% seen once. Sequenced sample: blood. Receptors were obtained from a man at least 80 years old in good health.

This rearrangement joins TRBV7-8 to TRBJ2-3; 8 nucleotides match TRBD1. The germline V gene has CDR1 SGHVS and CDR2 FQNEAQ. Trimming removed 8 bases from V and 14 bases from J; junction bases left unmatched: 18. The CDR3 totals 14 residues. The CDR3 DNA reads as TGTGCCAGCGGCCAACAGGGGGTTGGCAGATACGCGTATTTT. Protein: CASGQQGVGRYAYF.

This chain links TRBV28 with TRBJ2-5; D is perhaps TRBD2 (6 bases). The DNA end is a closer match to TRBJ2-7, so the J assignment may be wrong. This CDR3 has 15 amino acids. The V gene's germline CDR1 is MDHEN and CDR2 SYDVKM. CDR3 region: CASSVFGGARYEQYF. DNA for the CDR3: TGTGCCAGCAGTGTATTTGGAGGGGCTAGGTACGAGCAGTACTTC.

The rearrangement links TRBV21-1 to TRBJ2-1; the D segment call TRBD1 is taken from the table without a DNA check. TRBV21-1 is a pseudogene. The CDR3 extends over 16 amino acids. The DNA for the CDR3 is TGTGCCAGCAGCAAATGGGGGGAAAGCTCCTACAATGAGCAGTTCTTC. Encoded protein: CASSKWGESSYNEQFF.

This sequence joins TRBV7-9 and TRBJ1-5; 7 bases map to TRBD1. CDR3 length: 17 residues. V lost 5 bases and J lost 0; bases outside the gene matches: 10. The V gene's germline CDR1 is SEHNR and CDR2 FQNEAQ (reference sequence). Here the CDR3 DNA reads TGTGCCAGCAGCGCAGGGGGGATTCGGGATAGCAATCAGCCCCAGCATTTT. Its protein product is CASSAGGIRDSNQPQHF. Variable domain in full (rest from reference TRBV7-9 and TRBJ1-5): DTGVSQNPRHKITKRGQNVTFRCDPISEHNRLYWYRQTLGQGPEFLTYFQNEAQLEKSRLLSDRFSAERPKGSFSTLEIQRTEQGDSAMYLCASSAGGIRDSNQPQHFGDGTRLSIL.

V usage is TRBV24-1 and J usage is TRBJ1-2; TRBD1 agrees at 7 bases. The CDR3 extends over 15 amino acids. V was clipped by 2 bases and J by 5 bases; unmatched bases: 7. In germline, CDR1 is KGHDR, CDR2 SFDVKD. The chain's CDR3 is CATSDSAGGVYGYTF. In DNA, the CDR3 is TGTGCCACCAGTGATTCTGCAGGGGGTGTTTATGGCTACACCTTC.

A few counts support this clonotype. This chain connects TRBV7-2 to TRBJ2-3, with 7 bases aligning to TRBD2. This CDR3 has 16 residues. V shed 2 bases, J shed 4 bases, and the junction held 9 bases outside the gene matches. Germline CDR1 is SGHTA and CDR2 is FQGNSA. The chain's CDR3 is CASSLFGAGVPDTQYF. The CDR3, as DNA: TGTGCCAGCAGCTTATTCGGGGCGGGAGTGCCAGATACGCAGTATTTT. Full variable domain (outside the CDR3, taken from reference TRBV7-2 and TRBJ2-3): GAGVSQSPSNKVTEKGKDVELRCDPISGHTALYWYRQSLGQGLEFLIYFQGNSAPDKSGLPSDRFSAERTGGSVSTLTIQRTQQEDSAVYLCASSLFGAGVPDTQYFGPGTRLTVL.

The rearrangement uses TRBV6-6 and TRBJ1-2, with a possible D match to TRBD1 (6 bases). The CDR3 has 11 residues. Trimming removed 8 bases from V and 7 bases from J, with 11 bases in between. Germline V gene sequence: CDR1 MNHNY, CDR2 SVGAGI (reference sequence). CDR3 sequence (DNA): TGTGCCAGCTGGGGGGCGGTTGGCTACACCTTC. Translation: CASWGAVGYTF.

CDR3 amino acids: CSARDPGRRDNSPLHF. CDR3 in DNA: TGCAGTGCTAGAGATCCTGGCCGAAGAGATAATTCACCCCTCCACTTT. The rearrangement uses TRBV20-1 and TRBJ1-6; no firm D call. CDR1 is DFQATT and CDR2 is SNEGSKA in the germline V gene (reference sequence). The ends were cut back, 0 bases at V and 5 bases at J, with 14 bases in the middle. CDR3 length equals 16 residues.

The chain couples TRBV3-1 to TRBJ2-7; D may match TRBD1 or TRBD2 (6 bases each). The CDR3 spans 14 residues. The V gene's germline CDR1 is LGHDT and CDR2 YNNKEL (reference sequence). The ends were cut back, 4 bases at V and 3 bases at J, with 13 bases in the middle. The CDR3 protein is CASSLGRTDYEQYF. In DNA, the CDR3 is TGTGCCAGCAGCCTAGGGAGGACAGACTACGAGCAGTACTTC.

This clonotype was detected only once. This rearrangement joins TRBV4-1 to TRBJ1-4, with D possibly matching TRBD1 (6 bases). V was trimmed by 5 bases and J by 4 bases, leaving 17 bases between them. Germline V gives CDR1 MGHRA, CDR2 YSYEKL. The length of the CDR3 is 16 residues. CDR3 protein: CASSGKGGLSNEKLFF. For the CDR3, the DNA is TGCGCCAGCAGCGGGAAGGGGGGGCTCAGTAATGAAAAACTGTTTTTT.

This clonotype occurred a few times. V and J are TRBV24-1 and TRBJ2-1; 7 bases align to TRBD2. The CDR3 is 17 residues long. CDR1 is KGHDR, CDR2 SFDVKD, per germline. The V segment lost 5 bases and the J segment 8 bases; nucleotides outside the gene matches: 17. The CDR3 bases are TGTGCCACCAGTGCCAGGTTGGCTAGCGGCCCTACGGATGAGCAGTTCTTC. Its protein is CATSARLASGPTDEQFF.

This clonotype was counted only a few times. V is TRBV29-1 and J is TRBJ1-2, with no clear D. Germline V gene data show CDR1 as SQVTM and CDR2 as ANQGSEA. The V end lost 4 bases, the J end lost 0 bases, and 12 bases lay between the germline ends. The CDR3 is 14 residues long. CDR3 DNA sequence: TGCAGCGTTGTTCCGGAGGAATCTAACTATGGCTACACCTTC. As protein: CSVVPEESNYGYTF.

The chain is built from TRBV20-1 and TRBJ2-3, with D hard to call. CDR1 is DFQATT, CDR2 SNEGSKA, per germline (reference sequence). Trimming stripped 1 base from V and 14 bases from J, with 25 bases between. The length of the CDR3 is 15 residues. Here the CDR3 DNA reads TGCAGTGCTAGAGCGCAGCAGCAGACGAACAGATACGCGTATTTT. It is translated as CSARAQQQTNRYAYF.

This clonotype was seen more than once but under ten times. This sequence joins TRBV5-1 and TRBJ2-5, with 11 bases aligning to TRBD1. The CDR3 extends over 14 amino acids. V was clipped by 4 bases and J by 7 bases; unmatched bases: 6. Germline lookup yields CDR1 SGHRS and CDR2 YFSETQ. As DNA, the CDR3 is TGCGCCAGCAGCCCCGGGACAGGGGGTTTGACCCAGTACTTC. It translates to CASSPGTGGLTQYF.

The rearrangement uses TRBV2 and TRBJ2-3, with 7 bases matching TRBD2. The CDR3 loop spans 14 amino acids. After removal of 6 bases from V and 1 base from J, the junction contained 4 bases not matched to a gene. The germline gives CDR1 SNHLY, CDR2 FYNNEI. The CDR3 DNA reads TGTGCCAGCAGGGGAGGGACGGGCACAGATACGCAGTATTTT. It specifies CASRGGTGTDTQYF.

V is TRBV7-6 and J is TRBJ2-5, with a possible D match to TRBD1 (5 bases). The better agreement between TRBJ2-7 and the DNA end casts doubt on the J call. CDR3 length: 14 residues. From germline, CDR1 is SGHVS and CDR2 FNYEAQ. CDR3 DNA sequence: TGTGCCAGCAGCTTAGCGGCAGGGTCGAACGAGCAGTACTTC. It is translated as CASSLAAGSNEQYF.

CDR3 sequence reads: CACLTPTKNIQYF. CDR3 nucleotide sequence: TGTGCCTGCTTGACCCCAACCAAAAACATTCAGTACTTC. This chain links TRBV6-6 with TRBJ2-4, with no clear D. Trimming stripped 11 bases from V and 2 bases from J, with 13 bases between. This CDR3 has 13 amino acids. CDR1 and CDR2 (germline): MNHNY, SVGAGI (reference sequence).

The chain combines TRBV7-6 with TRBJ1-2; no clear D. Germline V lookup: CDR1 SGHVS, CDR2 FNYEAQ. V dropped 2 bases and J dropped 5 bases, with 15 bases sitting between them. There are 15 residues in the CDR3. The CDR3 DNA follows: TGTGCCAGCAGCTTAAGTCACGACGTAGGATATGGCTACACCTTC. It codes for CASSLSHDVGYGYTF.

Notes on this clonotype: A much larger clone is a single base away; this may be a read error. The rearrangement links TRBV11-2 to TRBJ2-7, with TRBD2 as a possible D gene (5 bases). V lost 1 base and J lost 7, with 23 bases in between. This CDR3 is 17 amino acids long. Germline-derived CDR1 and CDR2 are SGHAT and FQNNGV. This chain's CDR3 is CASSLGLGGEAYNEQYF. CDR3 coding DNA: TGTGCCAGCAGCTTAGGCCTCGGAGGAGAAGCCTACAATGAGCAGTACTTC.

V and J are TRBV10-3 and TRBJ2-4; 7 bases map to TRBD1. V lost 4 bases and J lost 11; bases outside the gene matches: 8. Germline-derived CDR1 and CDR2 are ENHRY and SYGVKD. The CDR3 contains 13 residues. CDR3 sequence reads: CAISGTDRSVQYF. The DNA for the CDR3 is TGTGCCATCAGTGGTACGGACAGGTCAGTTCAGTACTTC.

V is TRBV25-1 and J is TRBJ2-5, with 9 positions matching TRBD2. Germline V gives CDR1 MGHDK, CDR2 SYGVNS. This CDR3 is 17 amino acids long. J gave up 2 bases and V 1 base, and 8 bases lay outside the gene matches. CDR3 sequence: CASSELGGRARQETQYF. CDR3 DNA sequence: TGTGCCAGCAGTGAATTGGGCGGGAGGGCCAGGCAAGAGACCCAGTACTTC.

The chain recombines TRBV7-2 with TRBJ2-7; D possibly corresponds to TRBD2 (6 bases). CDR1 is SGHTA, CDR2 FQGNSA, per germline. The CDR3 contains 17 residues. With 2 bases removed from V and 3 bases from J, the gap between germline ends came to 20 bases. The CDR3 here is CASSLNRAEGIIYEQYF. CDR3 DNA sequence: TGTGCCAGCAGCTTAAATCGTGCGGAGGGCATCATCTACGAGCAGTACTTC.

The chain has TRBV20-1 and TRBJ2-5, with TRBD2 identical over 10 bases. Near its end, the DNA agrees better with TRBJ2-7, so the J call may be wrong. The CDR3 covers 14 residues. CDR1 is DFQATT, CDR2 SNEGSKA, per germline (reference sequence). The CDR3 is CSAARGTSVYEQYF. CDR3 nucleotides: TGCAGTGCTGCCAGGGGGACTAGCGTGTACGAGCAGTACTTC.

The genes are TRBV6-1 and TRBJ2-3; the D is unclear. V shed 0 bases and J shed 0 bases, with 16 bases lying between them. The CDR3 extends over 18 amino acids. Germline V CDR1 and CDR2: MNHNS, SASEGT. As DNA, the CDR3 is TGTGCCAGCAGTGAAGCGCTACAACTACTCTCTAGCACAGATACGCAGTATTTT. Protein product: CASSEALQLLSSTDTQYF.

This clonotype was seen a handful of times. The V call is TRBV11-2, the J call TRBJ2-1, with D maybe TRBD2 (6 bases). The length of the CDR3 is 15 residues. With 3 bases removed from V and 4 bases from J, the gap between germline ends came to 13 bases. Germline V gives CDR1 SGHAT, CDR2 FQNNGV. CDR3 sequence (DNA): TGTGCCAGCAGCTTGGGCGGGACCGCTTACAATGAGCAGTTCTTC. Its translation is CASSLGGTAYNEQFF.

This clonotype was recorded a few times. The rearrangement joins TRBV5-1 to TRBJ2-1; 11 nucleotides align to TRBD2. V lost 0 bases to trimming and J lost 9 bases; unmatched junction nucleotides: 5. The CDR3 runs 15 residues. Germline values: CDR1 SGHRS, CDR2 YFSETQ. For the CDR3, the DNA is TGCGCCAGCAGCTTGGATACTAGCGGGAGAGGTGAGCAGTTCTTC. Translation: CASSLDTSGRGEQFF. The complete variable domain, with remaining parts taken from reference TRBV5-1 and TRBJ2-1, reads KAGVTQTPRYLIKTRGQQVTLSCSPISGHRSVSWYQQTPGQGLQFLFEYFSETQRNKGNFPGRFSGRQFSNSRSEMNVSTLELGDSALYLCASSLDTSGRGEQFFGPGTRLTVL.

V usage is TRBV4-1 and J usage is TRBJ2-5, with TRBD1 matching 8 bases. The length of the CDR3 is 16 residues. CDR1 is MGHRA and CDR2 is YSYEKL in the germline V gene. V was pared by 2 bases and J by 1 base, with 6 bases of the junction left unmatched. Here the CDR3 reads CASSQQRQGIQETQYF. As DNA, the CDR3 is TGCGCCAGCAGCCAACAGAGACAGGGGATCCAAGAGACCCAGTACTTC.

This sequence joins TRBV28 and TRBJ2-1; D is ambiguous. The CDR3 spans 16 residues. Germline loops: CDR1 MDHEN, CDR2 SYDVKM. The V end was cut by 5 bases, the J end by 0 bases, with 14 bases between. The CDR3 region is CASSTPARSSYNEQFF. The CDR3, as DNA: TGTGCCAGCAGTACACCAGCGCGCAGCTCCTACAATGAGCAGTTCTTC.

This clonotype was picked up a small number of times. The V gene is TRBV5-1, the J gene TRBJ2-7, with TRBD2 matching 13 bases. V shed 4 bases and J 2 bases; nucleotides not matched to a gene: 9. Germline V gene lookup returns CDR1 SGHRS and CDR2 YFSETQ. This CDR3 is 17 amino acids long. The CDR3 sequence is CASSPGWTSGSAYEQYF. The DNA for the CDR3 is TGCGCCAGCAGCCCCGGATGGACTAGCGGGAGTGCCTACGAGCAGTACTTC.